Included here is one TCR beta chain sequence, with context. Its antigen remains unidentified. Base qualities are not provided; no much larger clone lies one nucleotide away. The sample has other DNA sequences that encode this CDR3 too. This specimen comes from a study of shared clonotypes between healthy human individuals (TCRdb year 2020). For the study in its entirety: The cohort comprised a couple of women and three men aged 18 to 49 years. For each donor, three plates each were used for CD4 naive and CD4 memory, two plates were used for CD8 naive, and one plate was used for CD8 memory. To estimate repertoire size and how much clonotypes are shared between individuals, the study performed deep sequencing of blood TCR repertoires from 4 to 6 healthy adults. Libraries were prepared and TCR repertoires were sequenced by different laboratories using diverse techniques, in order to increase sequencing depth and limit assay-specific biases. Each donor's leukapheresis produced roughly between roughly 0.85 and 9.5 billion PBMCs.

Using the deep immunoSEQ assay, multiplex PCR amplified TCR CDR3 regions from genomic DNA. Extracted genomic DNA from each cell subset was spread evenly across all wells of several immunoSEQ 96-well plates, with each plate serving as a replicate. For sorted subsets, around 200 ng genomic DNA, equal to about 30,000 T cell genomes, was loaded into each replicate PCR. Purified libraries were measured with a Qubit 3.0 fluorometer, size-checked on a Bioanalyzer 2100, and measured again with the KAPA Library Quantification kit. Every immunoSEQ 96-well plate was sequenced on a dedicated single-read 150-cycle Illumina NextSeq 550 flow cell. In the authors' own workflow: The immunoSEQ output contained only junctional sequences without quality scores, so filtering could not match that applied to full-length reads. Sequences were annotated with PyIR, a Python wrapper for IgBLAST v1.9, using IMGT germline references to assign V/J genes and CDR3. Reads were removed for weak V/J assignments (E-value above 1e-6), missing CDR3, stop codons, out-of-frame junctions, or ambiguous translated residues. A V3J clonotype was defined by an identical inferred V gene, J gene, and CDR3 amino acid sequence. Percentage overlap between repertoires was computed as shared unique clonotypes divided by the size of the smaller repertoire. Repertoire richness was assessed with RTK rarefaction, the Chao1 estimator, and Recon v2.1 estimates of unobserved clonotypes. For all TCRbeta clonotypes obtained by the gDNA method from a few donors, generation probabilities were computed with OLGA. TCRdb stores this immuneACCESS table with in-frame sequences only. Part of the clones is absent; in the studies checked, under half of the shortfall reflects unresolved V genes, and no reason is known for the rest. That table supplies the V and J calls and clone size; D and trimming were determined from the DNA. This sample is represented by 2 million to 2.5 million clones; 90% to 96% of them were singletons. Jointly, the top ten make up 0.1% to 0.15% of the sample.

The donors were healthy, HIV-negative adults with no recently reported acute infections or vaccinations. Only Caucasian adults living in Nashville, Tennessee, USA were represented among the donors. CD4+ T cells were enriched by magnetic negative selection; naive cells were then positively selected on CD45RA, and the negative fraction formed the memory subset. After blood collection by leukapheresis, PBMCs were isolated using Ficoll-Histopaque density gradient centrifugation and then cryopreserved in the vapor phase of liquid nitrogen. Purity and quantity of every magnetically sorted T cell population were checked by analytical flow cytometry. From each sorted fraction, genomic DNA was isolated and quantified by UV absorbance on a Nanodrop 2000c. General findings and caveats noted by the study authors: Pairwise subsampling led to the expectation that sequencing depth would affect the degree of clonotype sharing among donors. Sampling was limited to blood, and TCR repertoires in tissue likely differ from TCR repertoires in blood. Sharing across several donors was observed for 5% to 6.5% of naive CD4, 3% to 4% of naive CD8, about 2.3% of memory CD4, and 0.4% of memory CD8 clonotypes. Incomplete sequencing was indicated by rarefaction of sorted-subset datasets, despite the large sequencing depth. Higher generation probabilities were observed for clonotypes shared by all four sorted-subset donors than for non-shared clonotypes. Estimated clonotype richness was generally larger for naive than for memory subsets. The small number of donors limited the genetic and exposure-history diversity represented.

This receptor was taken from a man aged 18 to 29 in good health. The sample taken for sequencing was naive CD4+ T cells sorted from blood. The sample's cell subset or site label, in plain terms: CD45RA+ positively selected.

The DNA sequence is as follows: TGTGCCAGCAGTCGGGACAGGGTCGAGCAGTACTTC. Its translation reads: CASSRDRVEQYF. This chain joins TRBV6-5 to TRBJ2-7, and TRBD1 matches 9 of the central bases. Inclusive of the bounding cysteine and phenylalanine, the CDR3 is 12 residues long. CDR3 DNA only is kept here, 36 bases in frame from base 1. CDR1 and CDR2 (MNHEY, SVGAGI) derive from the germline V gene. V and J are trimmed by 5 bases and 6 bases, and the gene matches miss 2 bases of the junction.